A single sample is the source of the 32 T cell receptor beta chains below, sequenced in a study of blood T cells in healthy people across ages. The second PCR ran roughly 7 to 12 cycles with a sample-barcoded 5' primer and J-beta primers. MiXCR, run by TCRdb on the 5' RACE reads, gives a single entry per CDR3 protein. The table includes about 1,500,000 distinct CDR3 sequences, 28% detected once. The sample comprised blood. The receptors come from a woman aged 25 to 39 in good health.

This clonotype occurred many times. The V gene is TRBV12-3 or TRBV12-4, the J gene TRBJ2-7; possible D gene TRBD2, 5 bases. Trimming stripped 3 bases from V and 0 bases from J, with 9 bases between. The CDR3 extends over 14 amino acids. CDR3 sequence (DNA): TGTGCCAGCAGTTTTAGCGCAAGCTCCTACGAGCAGTACTTC. This encodes CASSFSASSYEQYF.

In DNA form, the CDR3 reads TGTGCCAGCACCGGCGGGACAGTAACTCACGTGAGCTCTGGGGCCAACGTCCTGACTTTC. Its protein product is CASTGGTVTHVSSGANVLTF. The chain links TRBV7-9 to TRBJ2-6; a weak D match, TRBD1 (7 bases). The CDR3 is made up of 20 amino acids. V shed 7 bases and J shed 0 bases, with 25 bases lying between them. Germline V gene lookup returns CDR1 SEHNR and CDR2 FQNEAQ (reference sequence).

The CDR3 DNA reads as TGTGCCAGCAGCCATCCGGGACAGGGCGAAACCGAGCAGTACTTC. Amino acid sequence: CASSHPGQGETEQYF. The gene calls are TRBV3-1 and TRBJ2-7; 9 nucleotides match TRBD1. V gave up 3 bases and J gave up 6 bases; unmatched junction bases: 9. Germline CDR1 LGHDT, CDR2 YNNKEL (reference sequence). The CDR3 is 15 residues long.

This clonotype appeared a few times. CDR3 amino acids: CATSDASGRDTDTQYF. CDR3 in DNA: TGTGCCACCAGTGACGCTAGCGGGAGGGATACAGATACGCAGTATTTT. The chain employs TRBV24-1 and TRBJ2-3, with 12 positions matching TRBD2. The V gene's germline CDR1 is KGHDR and CDR2 SFDVKD. Unmatched junction bases numbered 4, after V lost 4 bases and J lost 3 bases. The CDR3 runs to 16 residues.

This clonotype was counted only a few times. The rearrangement joins TRBV20-1 to TRBJ1-2; TRBD1 matches at 7 bases. Germline V gene lookup returns CDR1 DFQATT and CDR2 SNEGSKA (reference sequence). The V gene end was trimmed by 0 bases and the J gene end by 5 bases; junction bases not matched to a gene: 3. The CDR3 is 13 residues long. The chain's CDR3 is CSARERQGYGYTF. The CDR3 DNA sequence: TGCAGTGCTAGAGAACGACAGGGATATGGCTACACCTTC.

V gene TRBV20-1 combines with J gene TRBJ2-2; D call uncertain. Per germline, CDR1 DFQATT and CDR2 SNEGSKA (reference sequence). The CDR3 sequence is 14 residues long. V lost 0 bases and J lost 6, with 11 bases in between. The CDR3 here is CSARELEVAGELFF. The CDR3 DNA follows: TGCAGTGCTAGAGAGTTAGAGGTGGCCGGGGAGCTGTTTTTT.

This clonotype has a handful of counts. V usage is TRBV29-1 and J usage is TRBJ2-7, with D perhaps matching TRBD1 (6 bases). V was clipped by 2 bases and J by 2 bases, with 13 bases between them. Germline CDR1 SQVTM, CDR2 ANQGSEA. The CDR3 is 14 amino acids. This CDR3 reads CSVEWPDSAYEQYF. CDR3 nucleotides: TGCAGCGTTGAATGGCCGGACAGCGCCTACGAGCAGTACTTC.

This clonotype was counted only a few times. The J gene is TRBJ2-7, the V gene TRBV19; the match to TRBD1 covers 8 bases. The CDR3 runs to 16 residues. Per germline, CDR1 LNHDA and CDR2 SQIVND (reference sequence). After removal of 3 bases from V and 1 base from J, the junction contained 8 bases not matched to a gene. CDR3 sequence (DNA): TGTGCCAGTAGTATGTTGAATCGACAGGGGTCCTACGAGCAGTACTTC. Translating gives CASSMLNRQGSYEQYF.

This clonotype came up a few times. V and J are TRBV28 and TRBJ2-5; 7 positions agree with TRBD2. With 3 bases clipped from V and 4 bases from J, the junction kept 8 bases outside the gene matches. The CDR3 totals 15 residues. Germline V lookup: CDR1 MDHEN, CDR2 SYDVKM. The CDR3 coding sequence is TGTGCCAGCAGTTTCCCCCGGGCGGGGGTAGAGACCCAGTACTTC. Amino acids: CASSFPRAGVETQYF.

This rearrangement joins TRBV29-1 to TRBJ2-3; TRBD1 agrees at 9 bases. The V gene end was trimmed by 3 bases and the J gene end by 4 bases; junction bases not matched to a gene: 11. The CDR3 length is 16 residues. Germline V CDR1 and CDR2: SQVTM, ANQGSEA. The DNA for the CDR3 is TGCAGCGTTGAGGGTCGAGGACAGGGGAGGGCAGATACGCAGTATTTT. Translating gives CSVEGRGQGRADTQYF.

V is TRBV6-1 and J is TRBJ1-5; D is unclear. CDR3 length: 14 amino acids. V lost 6 bases to trimming and J lost 2 bases, with 11 bases between them. Germline V CDR1 and CDR2: MNHNS, SASEGT. The CDR3 reads CASSCGEGNQPQHF. As DNA, the CDR3 is TGTGCCAGCAGCTGCGGGGAAGGCAATCAGCCCCAGCATTTT.

The gene calls are TRBV28 and TRBJ1-4, with 7 bases lining up with TRBD1. The germline gives CDR1 MDHEN, CDR2 SYDVKM. This CDR3 region has 14 residues. V gave up 5 bases and J gave up 8 bases; unmatched junction bases: 8. CDR3 sequence (DNA): TGTGCCAGCAGTCGCAAGGGGGCTTGGGAAAAACTGTTTTTT. Protein product: CASSRKGAWEKLFF.

This clonotype was counted ten times or more. J is TRBJ2-3 and V is TRBV11-2; D not certain. V lost 0 bases to trimming and J lost 5 bases, with 12 bases between them. Germline V gene data show CDR1 as SGHAT and CDR2 as FQNNGV. This CDR3 has 15 amino acids. CDR3 protein: CASSLELPKEDTQYF. The CDR3 DNA follows: TGTGCCAGCAGCTTAGAACTCCCCAAGGAAGATACGCAGTATTTT.

Remarks on this clonotype: This may come from a read error, since a much larger clone is one base off. The chain combines TRBV11-2 with TRBJ2-1; 7 bases fit TRBD2. Germline lookup yields CDR1 SGHAT and CDR2 FQNNGV. CDR3 length: 16 residues. Trimming at V came to 4 bases and at J to 9 bases, leaving 15 bases not matched to a gene. The DNA of the CDR3 is TGTGCCAGCAGCTCCCACTCCAGCGGGATGTCTGGTGAGCAGTTCTTC. Its protein is CASSSHSSGMSGEQFF.

The chain couples TRBV13 to TRBJ2-7; 9 nucleotides line up with TRBD2. The closer fit of TRBJ2-5 to the DNA end suggests the J call may be wrong. Germline CDR1 PRHDT, CDR2 FYEKMQ (reference sequence). CDR3 length: 13 amino acids. The CDR3 here is CASCPSGEETQYF. The CDR3 DNA sequence: TGTGCCAGCTGTCCTAGCGGGGAAGAGACCCAGTACTTC.

V is TRBV18 and J is TRBJ2-1; no definite D call. Germline V CDR1 and CDR2: KGHSH, LQKENI. V shed 6 bases and J shed 5 bases, with 11 bases lying between them. The CDR3 covers 13 residues. The CDR3 nucleotides read TGTGCCAGCTCGCAACTTCCGGACAATGAGCAGTTCTTC. Translated: CASSQLPDNEQFF.

Only a few counts were recorded for this clonotype. The V and J genes are TRBV7-2 and TRBJ2-3; 10 bases map to TRBD2. The CDR3 sequence is 16 residues long. V lost 5 bases and J lost 2; bases outside the gene matches: 7. Germline CDR1 is SGHTA and CDR2 is FQGNSA. DNA of the CDR3: TGTGCCAGCAGCACACAAGCGGGAGGGTACACAGATACGCAGTATTTT. Encoded protein: CASSTQAGGYTDTQYF.

This chain connects TRBV11-2 to TRBJ2-1, with D unresolved. V was pared by 5 bases and J by 7 bases, with 15 bases between. The germline CDR1 and CDR2 sequences are SGHAT and FQNNGV. The CDR3 consists of 14 residues. CDR3 residues: CASSLTERVNEQFF. CDR3 in DNA: TGTGCCAGCAGCCTTACAGAAAGGGTGAATGAGCAGTTCTTC.

In its sample, this clonotype was seen a few times. The chain links TRBV12-3 or TRBV12-4 to TRBJ1-2; D is ambiguous. The CDR3 covers 15 residues. Trimming stripped 8 bases from V and 5 bases from J, with 21 bases between. The CDR3 here is CASQQSQASDYGYTF. Written as DNA, the CDR3 is TGTGCCAGCCAACAATCTCAGGCGTCTGATTATGGCTACACCTTC.

This clonotype was seen repeatedly, ten times or more. The chain combines TRBV10-3 with TRBJ1-2, with 9 bases lining up with TRBD1. Germline V gene lookup returns CDR1 ENHRY and CDR2 SYGVKD. The CDR3 has 18 residues. Trimming at V came to 1 base and at J to 8 bases, leaving 17 bases not matched to a gene. The CDR3 here is CAISEYYDSGTGRHGYTF. In DNA form, the CDR3 reads TGTGCCATCAGTGAGTATTACGATTCCGGGACAGGGAGGCACGGCTACACCTTC.

V usage is TRBV2 and J usage is TRBJ1-2, with 7 bases lining up with TRBD1. This CDR3 region has 13 residues. The junction had 5 bases not matched to a gene; V was cut back by 6 bases and J by 4 bases. CDR1 SNHLY and CDR2 FYNNEI come from the germline V gene. DNA of the CDR3: TGTGCCAGCAGCAATAACAGGGGCTATGGCTACACCTTC. It specifies CASSNNRGYGYTF.

The sample holds a few counts of this clonotype. The chain carries TRBV5-5 and TRBJ1-5, with unresolved D. The CDR3 is 14 amino acids. The ends were cut back, 0 bases at V and 1 base at J, with 5 bases in the middle. The germline V gene encodes CDR1 SGHKS and CDR2 YYEKEE (reference sequence). The CDR3: CASSLVWSNQPQHF. For the CDR3, the DNA is TGTGCCAGCAGCTTGGTATGGAGCAATCAGCCCCAGCATTTT. The variable domain in full, completed from reference TRBV5-5 and TRBJ1-5, reads DAGVTQSPTHLIKTRGQQVTLRCSPISGHKSVSWYQQVLGQGPQFIFQYYEKEERGRGNFPDRFSARQFPNYSSELNVNALLLGDSALYLCASSLVWSNQPQHFGDGTRLSIL.

This clonotype was observed a few times. The V and J genes are TRBV7-9 and TRBJ2-3, with TRBD2 as a possible D gene (5 bases). V lost 0 bases, J lost 5 bases, and 12 bases lay in between. The CDR3 runs 15 residues. Germline V gene lookup returns CDR1 SEHNR and CDR2 FQNEAQ (reference sequence). The CDR3: CASSLATGWGDTQYF. Written as DNA, the CDR3 is TGTGCCAGCAGCTTAGCGACGGGATGGGGAGATACGCAGTATTTT.

This chain connects TRBV11-2 to TRBJ2-5, with D possibly TRBD2 on 7 matching bases. Germline lookup yields CDR1 SGHAT and CDR2 FQNNGV. This CDR3 region has 15 residues. V gave up 5 bases and J gave up 2 bases, with 15 bases separating them. This CDR3 reads CASSQQAGAQETQYF. The DNA for the CDR3 is TGTGCCAGCAGCCAGCAGGCGGGGGCTCAAGAGACCCAGTACTTC. The full variable domain, in which reference TRBV11-2 and TRBJ2-5 provide the parts outside the CDR3, is EAGVAQSPRYKIIEKRQSVAFWCNPISGHATLYWYQQILGQGPKLLIQFQNNGVVDDSQLPKDRFSAERLKGVDSTLKIQPAKLEDSAVYLCASSQQAGAQETQYFGPGTRLLVL.

The rearrangement links TRBV15 to TRBJ2-5; 8 bases are shared with TRBD2. The length of the CDR3 is 14 residues. J gave up 4 bases and V 4 bases, and 5 bases lay outside the gene matches. Germline assignment: CDR1 LNHNV and CDR2 YYDKDF (reference sequence). CDR3 sequence (DNA): TGTGCCACCAGCACCGGGGGGGCCGGAGAGACCCAGTACTTC. Its protein is CATSTGGAGETQYF.

The genes are TRBV29-1 and TRBJ2-1, with 10 bases that match TRBD2. Per germline, CDR1 SQVTM and CDR2 ANQGSEA. This CDR3 spans 14 amino acids. V was pared by 6 bases and J by 4 bases, with 6 bases of the junction left unmatched. The CDR3 region is CSVKLAGPYNEQFF. CDR3 coding DNA: TGCAGCGTCAAACTAGCGGGGCCTTACAATGAGCAGTTCTTC.

The chain carries TRBV27 and TRBJ1-6; D gene uncertain. V gave up 2 bases and J gave up 9 bases, with 11 bases separating them. Germline CDR1 and CDR2: MNHEY and SMNVEV (reference sequence). The CDR3 contains 14 residues. The CDR3 region is CASSLIIGSSPLHF. Here the CDR3 DNA reads TGTGCCAGCAGTTTAATAATAGGGTCTTCACCCCTCCACTTT.

About this clonotype itself: A junction boundary mismatches the germline segment, possibly from a read error. CDR3 sequence: CSSSSGRSVHEQYF. The CDR3 coding sequence is TGTTCCAGCAGCTCGGGTCGGAGTGTCCACGAGCAGTACTTC. The chain is built from TRBV7-9 and TRBJ2-4, with D unresolved. TRBJ2-7 matches the DNA end more closely, so the J call is doubtful. Germline loops: CDR1 SEHNR, CDR2 FQNEAQ (reference sequence). The CDR3 has 14 residues.

This clonotype was seen ten or more times. J is TRBJ2-4 and V is TRBV12-3 or TRBV12-4; D possibly corresponds to TRBD2 (5 bases). V lost 5 bases to trimming and J lost 9 bases, with 20 bases between them. This CDR3 has 15 amino acids. Here the CDR3 DNA reads TGTGCCAGCAGTCCTCTGATCGGTCGTGAGGGCATTCAGTACTTC. Its translation: CASSPLIGREGIQYF.

This chain joins TRBV5-1 and TRBJ1-2; D ambiguous. Germline CDR1 reads SGHRS; CDR2 reads YFSETQ. V lost 5 bases, J lost 3 bases, and 8 bases lay in between. The CDR3 is made up of 12 amino acids. The CDR3 region is CASRGSDYGYTF. CDR3 nucleotides: TGCGCCAGCAGGGGGTCTGACTATGGCTACACCTTC.

V is TRBV7-9 and J is TRBJ2-1; perhaps TRBD1 as D (5 bases). This CDR3 has 15 amino acids. The V end was cut by 4 bases, the J end by 3 bases, with 13 bases between. Per germline, CDR1 SEHNR and CDR2 FQNEAQ (reference sequence). Here the CDR3 DNA reads TGTGCCAGCAGCTCGGAAGGGGTCTTCTACAATGAGCAGTTCTTC. Encoded protein: CASSSEGVFYNEQFF.

This chain connects TRBV7-9 to TRBJ2-3; no firm D call. The germline V gene encodes CDR1 SEHNR and CDR2 FQNEAQ (reference sequence). This CDR3 contains 12 residues. Trimming pared 6 bases from V and 10 bases from J, leaving 14 bases between. The CDR3 region is CASSPTDYSQYF. The CDR3 nucleotides are TGTGCCAGCAGTCCAACCGATTACTCGCAGTATTTT.